Sequencing of this T cell receptor beta chain was carried out in a study of Ad26.COV2.S vaccination and SARS-CoV-2 variants. V shed 0 bases and J 3 bases; nucleotides not matched to a gene: 5. CDR3 size: 15 residues. CDR1 is SGHRS, CDR2 YFSETQ, per germline. Repertoires were generated with immunoSEQ multiplex PCR, while TCRdb's copy carries only in-frame clones and drops some. The sample has roughly 380,000 clones, under 95% seen once. This clonotype was sampled from a human donor who had recovered from COVID-19. The chain recombines TRBV5-1 with TRBJ2-5, with 7 bases fitting TRBD2. Sequenced material: peripheral blood, taken after recovery from COVID-19. This CDR3 is CASSLGGGGKETQYF. The CDR3 region has the DNA TGCGCCAGCAGCTTGGGTGGCGGGGGAAAAGAGACCCAGTACTTC.